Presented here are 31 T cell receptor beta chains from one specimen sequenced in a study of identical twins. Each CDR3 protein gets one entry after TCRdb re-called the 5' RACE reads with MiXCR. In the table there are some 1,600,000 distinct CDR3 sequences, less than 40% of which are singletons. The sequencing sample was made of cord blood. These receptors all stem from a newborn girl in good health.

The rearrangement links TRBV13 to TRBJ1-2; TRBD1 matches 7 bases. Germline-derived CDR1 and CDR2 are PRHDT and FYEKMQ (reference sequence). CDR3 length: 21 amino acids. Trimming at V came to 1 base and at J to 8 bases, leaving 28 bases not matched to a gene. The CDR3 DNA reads TGTGCCAGCAGCTTAGTTTTTCCCCCAGTCCTGACAGGGCCGGGAACGGAAGGCTACACCTTC. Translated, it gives CASSLVFPPVLTGPGTEGYTF. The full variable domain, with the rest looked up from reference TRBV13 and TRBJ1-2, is AAGVIQSPRHLIKEKRETATLKCYPIPRHDTVYWYQQGPGQDPQFLISFYEKMQSDKGSIPDRFSAQQFSDYHSELNMSSLELGDSALYFCASSLVFPPVLTGPGTEGYTFGSGTRLTVV.

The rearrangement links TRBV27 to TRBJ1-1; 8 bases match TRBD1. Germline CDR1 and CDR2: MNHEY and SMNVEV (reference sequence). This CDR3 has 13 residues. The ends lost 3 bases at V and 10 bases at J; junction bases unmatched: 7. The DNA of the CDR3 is TGTGCCAGCAGTTTGACCCAGGGGGCAGGAGCTTTCTTT. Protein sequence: CASSLTQGAGAFF.

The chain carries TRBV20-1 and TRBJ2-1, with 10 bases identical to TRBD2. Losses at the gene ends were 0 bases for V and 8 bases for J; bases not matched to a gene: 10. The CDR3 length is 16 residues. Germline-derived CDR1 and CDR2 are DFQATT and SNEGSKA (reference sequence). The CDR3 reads CSARDRLAGVLYEQFF. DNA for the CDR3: TGCAGTGCTAGAGATCGTCTAGCGGGGGTCTTGTATGAGCAGTTCTTC.

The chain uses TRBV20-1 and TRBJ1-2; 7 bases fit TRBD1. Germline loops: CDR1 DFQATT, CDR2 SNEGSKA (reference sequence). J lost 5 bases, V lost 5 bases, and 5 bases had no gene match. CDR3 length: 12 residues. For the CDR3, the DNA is TGCAGTGCTGACAGGGTACCGTATGGCTACACCTTC. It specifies CSADRVPYGYTF.

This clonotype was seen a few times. The CDR3 reads CASSVGDPGGEKLFF. CDR3 nucleotides: TGTGCCAGCAGCGTAGGGGACCCGGGAGGGGAAAAACTGTTTTTT. This rearrangement joins TRBV9 to TRBJ1-4; D might be TRBD1 (5 bases). V lost 0 bases and J 8 bases, leaving 14 bases between the germline ends. This CDR3 comprises 15 residues. Germline V gives CDR1 SGDLS, CDR2 YYNGEE.

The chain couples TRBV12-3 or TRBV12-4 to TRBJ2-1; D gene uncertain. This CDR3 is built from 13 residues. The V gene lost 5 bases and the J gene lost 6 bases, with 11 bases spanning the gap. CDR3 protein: CASSPVWGNEQFF. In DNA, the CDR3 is TGTGCCAGCAGTCCAGTATGGGGCAATGAGCAGTTCTTC.

DNA for the CDR3: TGTGCCAGCAGCTTAGAGCGGGTTCAAGGAGAGACCCAGTACTTC. This codes for CASSLERVQGETQYF. The chain carries TRBV7-9 and TRBJ2-5, with TRBD2 as a possible D gene (6 bases). The V and J ends lost 1 base and 4 bases respectively, with 13 bases between them. CDR1 and CDR2 (germline): SEHNR, FQNEAQ (reference sequence). CDR3 length equals 15 residues.

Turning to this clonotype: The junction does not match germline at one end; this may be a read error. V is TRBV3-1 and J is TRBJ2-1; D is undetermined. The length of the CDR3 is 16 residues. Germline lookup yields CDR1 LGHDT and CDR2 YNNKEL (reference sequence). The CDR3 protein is CASSQVVVVSYNERFF. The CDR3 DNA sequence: TGTGCCAGCAGCCAAGTGGTAGTAGTCTCCTACAATGAGCGGTTCTTC.

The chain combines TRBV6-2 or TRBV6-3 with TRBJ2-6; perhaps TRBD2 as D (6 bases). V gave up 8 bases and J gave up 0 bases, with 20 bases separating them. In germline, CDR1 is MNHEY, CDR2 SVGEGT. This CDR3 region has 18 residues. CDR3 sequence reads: CASLNPGGTHSGANVLTF. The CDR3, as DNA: TGTGCCAGCTTAAACCCGGGCGGGACCCACTCTGGGGCCAACGTCCTGACTTTC.

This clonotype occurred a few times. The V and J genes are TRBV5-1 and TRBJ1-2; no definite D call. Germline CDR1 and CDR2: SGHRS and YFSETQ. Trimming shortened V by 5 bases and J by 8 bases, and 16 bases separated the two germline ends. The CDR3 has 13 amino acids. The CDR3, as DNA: TGCGCCAGCAGGTCCCTTCGGGAGGGAGGCTACACCTTC. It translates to CASRSLREGGYTF.

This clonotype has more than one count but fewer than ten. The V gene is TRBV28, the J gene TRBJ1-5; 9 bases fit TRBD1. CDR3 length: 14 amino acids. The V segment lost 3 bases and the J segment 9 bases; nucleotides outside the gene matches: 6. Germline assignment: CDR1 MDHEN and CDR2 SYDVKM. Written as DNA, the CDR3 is TGTGCCAGCAGTTTTGGGACAGGGAGGCGGCCCCAGCATTTT. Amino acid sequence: CASSFGTGRRPQHF. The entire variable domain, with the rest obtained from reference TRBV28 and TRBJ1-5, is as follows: DVKVTQSSRYLVKRTGEKVFLECVQDMDHENMFWYRQDPGLGLRLIYFSYDVKMKEKGDIPEGYSVSREKKERFSLILESASTNQTSMYLCASSFGTGRRPQHFGDGTRLSIL.

The CDR3 protein is CASTKLGQGGVPDTQYF. The CDR3 DNA is TGTGCCAGCACCAAACTTGGACAGGGAGGTGTTCCAGATACGCAGTATTTT. The chain couples TRBV6-1 to TRBJ2-3; 8 bases align to TRBD1. The CDR3 is 17 residues long. Germline V CDR1 and CDR2: MNHNS, SASEGT. Losses at the gene ends were 7 bases for V and 4 bases for J; bases not matched to a gene: 16.

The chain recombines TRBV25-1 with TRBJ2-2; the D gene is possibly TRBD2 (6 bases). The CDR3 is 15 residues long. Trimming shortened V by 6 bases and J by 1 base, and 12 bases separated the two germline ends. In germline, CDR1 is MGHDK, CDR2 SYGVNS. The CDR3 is CASSTTRGNTGELFF. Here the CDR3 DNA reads TGTGCCAGCAGCACGACTAGGGGGAACACCGGGGAGCTGTTTTTT.

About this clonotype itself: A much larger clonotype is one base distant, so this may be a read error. The CDR3 nucleotides are TGTGCCAGCAGATGGACAACCTACAATGAGCAGTTCTTC. Protein sequence: CASRWTTYNEQFF. This rearrangement joins TRBV6-1 to TRBJ2-1, with D maybe TRBD1 (5 bases). The CDR3 sequence is 13 residues long. V was cut by 6 bases and J by 2 bases, with 8 bases left in between. CDR1 and CDR2 from the germline V gene are MNHNS and SASEGT.

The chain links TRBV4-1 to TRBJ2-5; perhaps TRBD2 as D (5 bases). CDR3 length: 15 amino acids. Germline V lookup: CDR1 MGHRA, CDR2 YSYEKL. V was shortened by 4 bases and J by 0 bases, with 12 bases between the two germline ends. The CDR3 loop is CASSPYRGNQETQYF. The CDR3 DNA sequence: TGCGCCAGCAGCCCCTATCGGGGAAACCAAGAGACCCAGTACTTC.

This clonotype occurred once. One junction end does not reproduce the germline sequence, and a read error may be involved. CDR3 sequence reads: CASSLEGRSDSPPHF. The CDR3 nucleotides read TGTGCCAGCAGTTTGGAGGGACGGTCGGATTCACCCCCCCACTTT. The chain combines TRBV27 with TRBJ1-6, with D maybe TRBD1 (5 bases). Germline V gene sequence: CDR1 MNHEY, CDR2 SMNVEV (reference sequence). The CDR3 runs 15 residues.

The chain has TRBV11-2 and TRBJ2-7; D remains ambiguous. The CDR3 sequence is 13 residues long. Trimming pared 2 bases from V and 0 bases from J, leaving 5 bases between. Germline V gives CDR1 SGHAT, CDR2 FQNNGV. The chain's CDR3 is CASSLIHSYEQYF. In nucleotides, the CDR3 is TGTGCCAGCAGCTTAATACACTCCTACGAGCAGTACTTC.

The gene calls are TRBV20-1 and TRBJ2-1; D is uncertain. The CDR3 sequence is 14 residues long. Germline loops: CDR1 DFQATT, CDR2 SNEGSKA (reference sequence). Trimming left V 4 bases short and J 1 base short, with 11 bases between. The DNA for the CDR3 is TGCAGTGCTACCGTCGCGCGGTCCTACAATGAGCAGTTCTTC. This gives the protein CSATVARSYNEQFF.

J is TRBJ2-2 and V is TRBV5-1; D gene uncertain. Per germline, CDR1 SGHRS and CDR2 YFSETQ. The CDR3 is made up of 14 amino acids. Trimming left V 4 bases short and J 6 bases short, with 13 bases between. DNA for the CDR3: TGCGCCAGCAGCCCAAACATTGGGGCCGGGGAGCTGTTTTTT. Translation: CASSPNIGAGELFF.

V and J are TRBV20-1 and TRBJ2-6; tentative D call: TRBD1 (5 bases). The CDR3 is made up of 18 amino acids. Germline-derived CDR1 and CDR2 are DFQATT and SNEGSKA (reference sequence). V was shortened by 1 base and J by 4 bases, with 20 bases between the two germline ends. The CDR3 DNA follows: TGCAGTGCTAGAGTAAGGGGCAGGTCCCGGGTGGGGGCCAACGTCCTGACTTTC. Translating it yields CSARVRGRSRVGANVLTF.

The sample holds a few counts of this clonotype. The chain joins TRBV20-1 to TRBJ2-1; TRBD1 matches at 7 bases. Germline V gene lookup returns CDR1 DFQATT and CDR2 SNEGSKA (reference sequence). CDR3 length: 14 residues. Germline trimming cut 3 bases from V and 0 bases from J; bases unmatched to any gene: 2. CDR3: CSASRQGSYNEQFF. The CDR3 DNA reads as TGCAGTGCTAGCCGACAGGGCTCCTACAATGAGCAGTTCTTC.

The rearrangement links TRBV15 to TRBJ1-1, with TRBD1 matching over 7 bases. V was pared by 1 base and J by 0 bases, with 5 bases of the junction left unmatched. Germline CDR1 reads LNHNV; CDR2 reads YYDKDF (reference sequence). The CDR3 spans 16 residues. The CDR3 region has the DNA TGTGCCACCAGCAGAGGGGGGACAGAGATGAACACTGAAGCTTTCTTT. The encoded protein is CATSRGGTEMNTEAFF.

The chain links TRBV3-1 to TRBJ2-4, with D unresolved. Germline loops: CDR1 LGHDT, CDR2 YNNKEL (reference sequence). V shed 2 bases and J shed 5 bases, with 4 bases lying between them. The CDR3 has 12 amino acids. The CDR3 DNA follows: TGTGCCAGCAGCCAAATGGAAAACATTCAGTACTTC. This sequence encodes CASSQMENIQYF. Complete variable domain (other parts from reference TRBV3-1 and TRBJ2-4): DTAVSQTPKYLVTQMGNDKSIKCEQNLGHDTMYWYKQDSKKFLKIMFSYNNKELIINETVPNRFSPKSPDKAHLNLHINSLELGDSAVYFCASSQMENIQYFGAGTRLSVL.

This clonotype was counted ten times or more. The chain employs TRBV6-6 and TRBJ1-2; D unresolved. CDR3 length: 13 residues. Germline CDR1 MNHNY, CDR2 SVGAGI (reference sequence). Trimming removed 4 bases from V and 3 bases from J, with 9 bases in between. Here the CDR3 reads CASSSGRDYGYTF. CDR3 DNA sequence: TGTGCCAGCAGTTCCGGGAGAGACTATGGCTACACCTTC.

CDR3 nucleotide sequence: TGTGCCAGCAGTTATTCCGGACGGGCGGGTGGCTACACCTTC. Translation: CASSYSGRAGGYTF. This rearrangement joins TRBV6-6 to TRBJ1-2, with D hard to call. Looked up from germline, CDR1 is MNHNY and CDR2 is SVGAGI (reference sequence). Trimming pared 3 bases from V and 7 bases from J, leaving 15 bases between. The CDR3 has 14 amino acids.

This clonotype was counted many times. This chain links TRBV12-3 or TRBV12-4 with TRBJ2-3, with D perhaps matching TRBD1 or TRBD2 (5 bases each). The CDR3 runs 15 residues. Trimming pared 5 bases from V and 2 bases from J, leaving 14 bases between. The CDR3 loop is CASSQGRGNTDTQYF. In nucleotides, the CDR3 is TGTGCCAGCAGTCAGGGACGGGGTAACACAGATACGCAGTATTTT.

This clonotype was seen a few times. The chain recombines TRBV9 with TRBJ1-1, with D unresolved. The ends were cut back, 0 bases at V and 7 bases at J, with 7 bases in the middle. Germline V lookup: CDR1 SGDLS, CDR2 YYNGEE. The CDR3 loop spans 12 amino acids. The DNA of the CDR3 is TGTGCCAGCAGCGTAGCGGGCAGTGAAGCTTTCTTT. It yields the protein CASSVAGSEAFF.

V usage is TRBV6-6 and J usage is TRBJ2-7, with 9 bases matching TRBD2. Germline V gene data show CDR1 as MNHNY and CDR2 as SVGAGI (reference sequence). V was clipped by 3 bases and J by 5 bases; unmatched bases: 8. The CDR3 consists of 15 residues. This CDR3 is CASSYTPGLAHEQYF. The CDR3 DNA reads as TGTGCCAGCAGTTATACCCCGGGACTAGCCCACGAGCAGTACTTC.

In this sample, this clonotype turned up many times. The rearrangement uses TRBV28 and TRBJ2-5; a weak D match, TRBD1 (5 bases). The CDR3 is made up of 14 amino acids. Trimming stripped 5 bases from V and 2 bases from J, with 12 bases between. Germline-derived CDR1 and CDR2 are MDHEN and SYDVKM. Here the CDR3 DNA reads TGTGCCAGCAGTCCCTACCAGGGACAAGAGACCCAGTACTTC. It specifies CASSPYQGQETQYF.

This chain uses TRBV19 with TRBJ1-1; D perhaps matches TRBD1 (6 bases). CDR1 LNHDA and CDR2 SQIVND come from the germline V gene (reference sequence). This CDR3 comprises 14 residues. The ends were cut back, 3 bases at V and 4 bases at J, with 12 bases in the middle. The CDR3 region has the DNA TGTGCCAGTAGTATGGGGGCGACGAGCACTGAAGCTTTCTTT. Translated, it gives CASSMGATSTEAFF. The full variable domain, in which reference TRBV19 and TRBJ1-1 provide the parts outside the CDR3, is DGGITQSPKYLFRKEGQNVTLSCEQNLNHDAMYWYRQDPGQGLRLIYYSQIVNDFQKGDIAEGYSVSREKKESFPLTVTSAQKNPTAFYLCASSMGATSTEAFFGQGTRLTVV.

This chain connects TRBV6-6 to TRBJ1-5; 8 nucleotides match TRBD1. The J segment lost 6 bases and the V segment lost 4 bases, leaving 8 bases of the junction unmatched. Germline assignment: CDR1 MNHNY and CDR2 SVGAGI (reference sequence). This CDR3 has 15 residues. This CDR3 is CASSSLDREGQPQHF. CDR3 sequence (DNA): TGTGCCAGCAGTTCCCTGGACAGGGAGGGTCAGCCCCAGCATTTT.